The rows below give T cell receptor beta chains drawn from one sample of a study of blood T cells in healthy people across ages. MiXCR, run by TCRdb on the 5' RACE reads, gives a single entry per CDR3 protein. The table lists about 640,000 distinct CDR3 sequences, roughly 31% of them singletons. What was sequenced was blood. The receptors here all came from a woman older than 75 in good health. Each CDR3 is given with its conserved first and last residue. Fields, in order: clone size, D gene, J gene, V gene, CDR3 protein, CDR3 DNA. A D gene is named only where the DNA matches it firmly. A row's size may be missing; if present it is once, few, many or a size class.

>-|TRBD2|TRBJ2-1|TRBV11-2
CASSLEAGGVPHNELFF
TGTGCCAGCAGCTTGGAAGCGGGGGGGGTACCCCACAATGAGCTGTTCTTC
>once|TRBD1|TRBJ2-2|TRBV24-1
CAAGDRGSGELFF
TGTGCCGCAGGAGACAGGGGCTCCGGGGAGCTGTTTTTT
>-|-|TRBJ1-4|TRBV3-1
CASSQDAGRKLFF
TGTGCCAGCAGCCAAGATGCGGGGAGGAAACTGTTTTTT
>-|TRBD1|TRBJ2-5|TRBV18
CASSPLPGQGEETQYF
TGTGCCAGCTCACCACTCCCCGGACAGGGGGAAGAGACCCAGTACTTC
>-|-|TRBJ1-4|TRBV18
CASSRAEGRGKLFF
TGTGCCAGCTCACGGGCGGAGGGGAGAGGAAAACTGTTTTTT
>-|-|TRBJ1-5|TRBV2
CASSEEDTGTAPYPINQPQHF
TGTGCCAGCAGTGAAGAAGATACTGGGACCGCTCCATATCCCATTAATCAGCCCCAGCATTTT
>-|TRBD1|TRBJ2-1|TRBV5-6
CASSRDRAVGEQFF
TGTGCCAGCAGCCGGGACAGGGCTGTGGGTGAGCAGTTCTTC
>many|TRBD2|TRBJ2-7|TRBV4-2
CASRLTSGSYEQYF
TGTGCCAGCAGATTAACTAGCGGGTCCTACGAGCAGTACTTC
>-|-|TRBJ2-4|TRBV4-3
CASSQRLGGNIQYF
TGCGCCAGCAGCCAAAGACTAGGGGGGAACATTCAGTACTTC
>many|-|TRBJ1-5|TRBV5-1
CASSLGGNSNQPQHF
TGCGCCAGCAGCTTGGGGGGGAATAGCAATCAGCCCCAGCATTTT
>-|-|TRBJ1-5|TRBV20-1
CSASLNGGGGYQPRHF
TGCAGTGCTAGCCTAAACGGGGGAGGGGGTTATCAGCCCCGGCATTTT
>many|-|TRBJ2-6|TRBV20-1
CSAERSGANVLTF
TGCAGTGCTGAGCGGTCTGGGGCCAACGTCCTGACTTTC
>-|TRBD2|TRBJ2-3|TRBV9
CASSALSGGPTDTQYF
TGTGCCAGCAGCGCCCTTAGCGGGGGGCCCACAGATACGCAGTATTTT
>many|-|TRBJ2-5|TRBV25-1
CASSEPGLRETQYF
TGTGCCAGCAGTGAACCGGGGTTAAGAGAGACCCAGTACTTC
>many|-|TRBJ2-1|TRBV6-5
CASSYSKMLGNEQFF
TGTGCCAGCAGTTACTCGAAAATGCTGGGGAATGAGCAGTTCTTC
>-|-|TRBJ1-2|TRBV2
CASSDWGGYGYTF
TGTGCCAGCAGTGACTGGGGGGGATATGGCTACACCTTC
>-|-|TRBJ2-7|TRBV24-1
CATSDLLRDEQYF
TGTGCCACCAGTGATTTGTTGAGGGACGAGCAGTACTTC
>-|-|TRBJ2-5|TRBV6-2/TRBV6-3
CASSYSRLDKYRETQYF
TGTGCCAGCAGTTACTCGAGACTAGATAAGTACCGAGAGACCCAGTACTTC
>many|-|TRBJ1-1|TRBV20-1
CSARPWGLGQTEAFF
TGCAGTGCTCGTCCGTGGGGGCTGGGGCAAACTGAAGCTTTCTTT
>many|TRBD1|TRBJ2-5|TRBV20-1
CSAIVRGTAQETQYF
TGCAGTGCCATAGTCAGGGGGACAGCCCAAGAGACCCAGTACTTC
>few|-|TRBJ2-2|TRBV5-1
CASSLDTANTGELFF
TGCGCCAGCAGCTTGGACACCGCGAACACCGGGGAGCTGTTTTTT
>many|-|TRBJ1-1|TRBV6-5
CASSLLGGSTEAFF
TGTGCCAGCAGTCTTTTGGGAGGGTCCACTGAAGCTTTCTTT
>-|-|TRBJ2-5|TRBV11-2
CASSLAGSSGTQYF
TGTGCCAGCAGCTTAGCGGGCAGTTCGGGGACCCAGTACTTC
>-|TRBD1|TRBJ2-1|TRBV10-3
CAISSLDRGPLNEQFF
TGTGCCATCAGTTCTCTCGACAGGGGGCCGTTGAATGAGCAGTTCTTC
>many|-|TRBJ1-1|TRBV4-2
CASSQVGDRPEAFF
TGTGCCAGCAGCCAAGTAGGCGACAGGCCTGAAGCTTTCTTT
>many|TRBD2|TRBJ2-1|TRBV20-1
CSASPTTGTSGAPGYNEQFF
TGCAGTGCTAGCCCGACTACCGGGACTAGCGGGGCTCCCGGGTACAATGAGCAGTTCTTC
>many|-|TRBJ1-5|TRBV7-6
CASSLGTMNQPQHF
TGTGCCAGCAGCTTAGGTACCATGAACCAGCCCCAGCATTTT
>-|TRBD2|TRBJ2-3|TRBV3-1
CASSPSSGSPTDTQYF
TGTGCCAGCAGCCCTTCTAGCGGAAGCCCCACAGATACGCAGTATTTT
>once|TRBD2|TRBJ2-1|TRBV9
CASSAGLASNEQFF
TGTGCCAGCAGCGCGGGACTAGCGTCCAATGAGCAGTTCTTC
>many|-|TRBJ1-2|TRBV9
CASSAGGFLSYGYTF
TGTGCCAGCAGCGCCGGGGGGTTTTTATCGTATGGCTACACCTTC
>-|-|TRBJ1-5|TRBV6-2/TRBV6-3
CASSYEGRQPQHF
TGTGCCAGCAGTTACGAGGGAAGACAGCCCCAGCATTTT
>many|-|TRBJ1-2|TRBV4-3
CASSHQGLGYTF
TGCGCCAGCAGCCACCAGGGACTCGGCTACACCTTC
>-|-|TRBJ1-6|TRBV15
CAASTGGRKPLHF
TGTGCCGCCAGCACTGGGGGCAGGAAACCCCTCCACTTT
>many|-|TRBJ2-5|TRBV7-3
CASSSDGRPGETQYF
TGTGCCAGCAGCAGCGACGGCCGACCCGGGGAGACCCAGTACTTC
>-|-|TRBJ2-2|TRBV14
CASSQHSPGELFF
TGTGCCAGCAGCCAGCACTCCCCCGGGGAGCTGTTTTTT
>many|-|TRBJ2-7|TRBV18
CASSPLGDYEQYF
TGTGCCAGCTCACCGTTAGGGGACTACGAGCAGTACTTC
>many|-|TRBJ1-2|TRBV27
CASSLTGEMYYGYTF
TGTGCCAGCAGTTTGACCGGGGAGATGTACTATGGCTACACCTTC
>many|-|TRBJ1-4|TRBV2
CAISQGLDEKLFF
TGTGCCATTTCCCAGGGGCTTGATGAAAAACTGTTTTTT
>-|-|TRBJ1-1|TRBV20-1
CSARPPGRANTEAFF
TGCAGTGCTAGACCTCCGGGACGGGCGAACACTGAAGCTTTCTTT
>once|TRBD1|TRBJ2-1|TRBV7-9
CASSFLYPGQRLGSNEQFF
TGTGCCAGCAGCTTCCTGTACCCGGGACAGCGCCTTGGGAGCAATGAGCAGTTCTTC
>-|TRBD1|TRBJ1-4|TRBV30
CAWNSDRGNEKPVF
TGTGCCTGGAACTCGGACAGGGGGAATGAAAAACCGGTTTTT
>-|-|TRBJ2-3|TRBV7-2
CASSLSRGGPSTDTQYF
TGTGCCAGCAGCCTTTCTAGGGGGGGGCCGAGCACAGATACGCAGTATTTT
>few|TRBD2|TRBJ2-3|TRBV7-9
CASSLAGGFTDTQYF
TGTGCCAGCAGCTTGGCGGGGGGGTTCACAGATACGCAGTATTTT
>-|TRBD1|TRBJ1-1|TRBV5-5
CASSRTGNMNTEAFF
TGTGCCAGCAGCCGGACAGGAAATATGAACACTGAAGCTTTCTTT
>-|TRBD1|TRBJ2-4|TRBV7-2
CASSLDGTGPIYEQYF
TGTGCCAGCAGCCTAGACGGGACAGGGCCTATTTACGAACAGTACTTC
>-|TRBD1|TRBJ1-1|TRBV10-3
CAIGVGTANTEAFF
TGTGCCATCGGAGTCGGGACAGCGAACACTGAAGCTTTCTTT
>few|-|TRBJ1-1|TRBV9
CASSVAQSTEAFF
TGTGCCAGCAGCGTAGCTCAGAGCACTGAAGCTTTCTTT
>-|TRBD1|TRBJ2-3|TRBV5-1
CASSLAGTGAFNEKRYF
TGCGCCAGCAGCTTGGCCGGGACAGGGGCGTTTAATGAAAAACGGTATTTT
>-|TRBD1|TRBJ1-2|TRBV5-1
CASSGDSGGYGYTF
TGCGCCAGCAGCGGGGACAGCGGTGGCTATGGCTACACCTTC
>-|TRBD1|TRBJ1-6|TRBV7-8
CASSPRQGSPLHF
TGTGCCAGCAGCCCCAGACAGGGTTCACCCCTCCACTTT
>-|TRBD1|TRBJ2-6|TRBV19
CASSPGTGWGANVLTF
TGTGCCAGTAGTCCCGGGACAGGGTGGGGGGCCAACGTCCTGACTTTC
>many|-|TRBJ1-6|TRBV9
CASSPHRDPYNSPLHF
TGTGCCAGCAGCCCGCACCGGGACCCATATAATTCACCCCTCCACTTT